Each of the 11 T cell receptor beta chains below was sequenced from the same sample in a study of T cells in tumors after PD-1 blockade. Profiled with immunoSEQ multiplex PCR; TCRdb holds only in-frame clones, not every one. This sample has 40,000 to 55,000 clones, with about four fifths found just once. The starting material was PBMCs, obtained before anti-PD-1 treatment. The receptors originated from a human donor with basal cell carcinoma.

This chain connects TRBV3-1 (or the pseudogene TRBV3-2) to TRBJ2-7, with TRBD1 as a possible D gene (5 bases). This CDR3 is 16 amino acids long. Germline lookup yields CDR1 LGHDT and CDR2 YNNKEL (reference sequence). V was cut by 4 bases and J by 2 bases, with 18 bases left in between. CDR3 loop: CASSPKGVLRTYEQYF. In nucleotides, the CDR3 is TGTGCCAGCAGCCCTAAAGGGGTCCTCAGAACCTACGAGCAGTACTTC.

The chain carries TRBV30 and TRBJ2-7, with D uncertain. Germline CDR1 is GTSNPN and CDR2 is SVGIG (reference sequence). The CDR3 runs 14 residues. Trimming shortened V by 5 bases and J by 1 base, and 15 bases separated the two germline ends. CDR3 bases: TGTGCCTGGGGACCGGGCACGCCGTCCTACGAGCAGTACTTC. Protein product: CAWGPGTPSYEQYF.

The chain joins TRBV2 to TRBJ2-7; 10 nucleotides agree with TRBD2. J was trimmed by 1 base and V by 8 bases; bases with no gene match: 5. Per the germline V gene, CDR1 is SNHLY and CDR2 is FYNNEI. CDR3 length: 14 residues. CDR3 sequence (DNA): TGTGCCAGCTCCTCTAGCGGGAGTTCCTACGAGCAGTACTTC. It encodes CASSSSGSSYEQYF.

V usage is TRBV5-1 and J usage is TRBJ2-3; D remains ambiguous. The V end lost 0 bases, the J end lost 10 bases, and 21 bases lay between the germline ends. Germline assignment: CDR1 SGHRS and CDR2 YFSETQ. This CDR3 region has 16 residues. The CDR3 DNA sequence: TGCGCCAGCAGCTTGGAGCTGCATAGGGCCCAATTTGCGCAGTATTTT. Translation gives CASSLELHRAQFAQYF.

CDR3 bases: TGTGCCAGCAGCTTCATACAGGGGGGCTATGGCTACACCTTC. This encodes CASSFIQGGYGYTF. The chain uses TRBV7-9 and TRBJ1-2; 8 bases map to TRBD1. Looked up from germline, CDR1 is SEHNR and CDR2 is FQNEAQ (reference sequence). This CDR3 is 14 amino acids long. J lost 4 bases, V lost 3 bases, and 4 bases had no gene match.

The chain recombines TRBV28 with TRBJ2-2; 12 nucleotides line up with TRBD2. Germline CDR1 is MDHEN and CDR2 is SYDVKM. The V gene end was trimmed by 6 bases and the J gene end by 5 bases; junction bases not matched to a gene: 4. The CDR3 length is 15 residues. The DNA of the CDR3 is TGTGCCAGCAGCTTCGGACTAGCGGGGACCGGGGAGCTGTTTTTT. This gives the protein CASSFGLAGTGELFF.

This rearrangement joins TRBV7-2 to TRBJ1-6; D remains unclear. The CDR3 is 14 amino acids. V lost 4 bases, J lost 8 bases, and 12 bases lay in between. Germline CDR1 reads SGHTA; CDR2 reads FQGNSA. The CDR3 protein is CASSSRGTDSPLHF. The CDR3 DNA sequence: TGTGCCAGCAGCTCCCGGGGAACGGATTCACCCCTCCACTTT.

The chain joins TRBV2 to TRBJ2-6, with unresolved D. CDR1 SNHLY and CDR2 FYNNEI come from the germline V gene. Trimming removed 11 bases at V and 4 bases at J, with 15 bases between. The CDR3 is 14 amino acids. The CDR3 region is CARQRSIGANVLTF. The CDR3 region has the DNA TGTGCCCGCCAAAGAAGTATCGGGGCCAACGTCCTGACTTTC.

This chain links TRBV7-9 with TRBJ1-2; D remains ambiguous. CDR1 and CDR2 (germline): SEHNR, FQNEAQ (reference sequence). The CDR3 runs 15 residues. Trimming took 5 bases from V and 7 from J, leaving 20 bases between them. CDR3 DNA sequence: TGTGCCAGCAGCAATAGGGATACTCCCCAAATTGGCTACACCTTC. Translated: CASSNRDTPQIGYTF.

The chain recombines TRBV28 with TRBJ2-7; 7 bases are a match to TRBD2. Germline CDR1 is MDHEN and CDR2 is SYDVKM. CDR3 length: 14 amino acids. With 1 base clipped from V and 4 bases from J, the junction kept 4 bases outside the gene matches. The CDR3 nucleotides read TGTGCCAGCAGTTTATCACTAGCGTGGTACGAGCAGTACTTC. The encoded protein is CASSLSLAWYEQYF.

The chain uses TRBV9 and TRBJ1-1; TRBD1 might be the D (6 bases). V lost 3 bases and J lost 4, with 13 bases in between. Looked up from germline, CDR1 is SGDLS and CDR2 is YYNGEE. The CDR3 is 14 residues long. CDR3 sequence (DNA): TGTGCCAGCAGCGCACAACAACAGGGCACTGAAGCTTTCTTT. It is translated as CASSAQQQGTEAFF.